This section outlines one T cell receptor beta chain sequence together with its context. Its antigen is undetermined. These data come from a study of T-cell reconstitution after alpha-beta-depleted transplantation in children. Study-level results: TCRbeta diversity was high at day 60 in some patients (a result of surviving recipient T cells and thymic progenitors). Newly made T cells mostly supplied T-cell counts and diversity one year after transplant. Reportedly, alpha-beta T cells present about two months post-transplant originated from several hundred expanded clones of graft origin.

This CDR3 has 17 amino acids. From germline, CDR1 is SGHAT and CDR2 FQNNGV. V dropped 5 bases and J dropped 6 bases, with 22 bases sitting between them. Construction of the TCRbeta library involved unique molecular identifiers. TCRdb called the PCR reads again in MiXCR, with one record for every CDR3 protein. The sample shows about 870,000 distinct CDR3 sequences, about 16% of them seen only once. Material: PBMCs, mostly from graft donor cells, obtained 360 days after TCRalphabeta/CD19-depleted stem cell transplant. This receptor was taken from a male patient aged 5 to 17 who had a stem cell transplant for acute lymphoblastic leukemia, so the T cells may come from the graft donor. The V and J genes are TRBV11-2 and TRBJ2-2; D is undetermined. CDR3 DNA sequence: TGTGCCAGCAGCCCCGGTGTCGGTAACCCCAGCGCCGGGGAGCTGTTTTTT. Its protein product is CASSPGVGNPSAGELFF. Full variable domain (missing parts from reference TRBV11-2 and TRBJ2-2): EAGVAQSPRYKIIEKRQSVAFWCNPISGHATLYWYQQILGQGPKLLIQFQNNGVVDDSQLPKDRFSAERLKGVDSTLKIQPAKLEDSAVYLCASSPGVGNPSAGELFFGEGSRLTVL.